The 29 T cell receptor beta chains reported below all come from one sample, sequenced in a study of beta chain features in type 1 diabetes. The sequenced template was cDNA made from the entire isolated RNA. The assay was immunoSEQ multiplex PCR, and TCRdb's table has in-frame clones only and misses some. The sample includes about 220,000 clones, 11% of them seen just once. Specimen: central memory CD4+ T cells from blood. The receptors originated from a young man in good health.

This clone appeared a few times. The CDR3: CASSAGTSETFFNEQFF. The CDR3 nucleotides read TGCGCCAGCAGCGCGGGGACTAGCGAGACTTTCTTCAATGAGCAGTTCTTC. V usage is TRBV5-1 and J usage is TRBJ2-1; 10 bases map to TRBD2. The CDR3 loop spans 17 amino acids. J was trimmed by 6 bases and V by 4 bases; bases with no gene match: 13. The V gene's germline CDR1 is SGHRS and CDR2 YFSETQ.

The chain recombines TRBV10-1 with TRBJ2-4; 9 bases are a match to TRBD2. The CDR3 is 14 residues long. V lost 6 bases and J lost 5; bases outside the gene matches: 5. Per germline, CDR1 WNHNN and CDR2 SYGVQD (reference sequence). CDR3 protein: CASSGGGGENIQYF. DNA of the CDR3: TGCGCCAGCAGCGGTGGCGGGGGGGAAAACATTCAGTACTTC.

The rearrangement joins TRBV6-5 to TRBJ2-7; no clear D. The germline V gene has CDR1 MNHEY and CDR2 SVGAGI. V was cut by 3 bases and J by 2 bases, with 17 bases left in between. The CDR3 covers 16 residues. The CDR3: CASSYLSSSRTYEQYF. The CDR3 DNA reads TGTGCCAGCAGTTATTTATCCTCCTCCAGGACCTACGAGCAGTACTTC.

The sample holds a few counts of this clone. The V call is TRBV30, the J call TRBJ1-4, with D possibly matching TRBD1 (6 bases). The germline CDR1 and CDR2 sequences are GTSNPN and SVGIG (reference sequence). This CDR3 comprises 15 residues. V lost 5 bases and J lost 8, with 21 bases in between. This CDR3 reads CAWGPGGHAVEKLFF. CDR3 bases: TGTGCCTGGGGGCCGGGGGGCCACGCGGTCGAAAAACTGTTTTTT.

V and J are TRBV7-6 and TRBJ2-2; 9 positions agree with TRBD2. The germline V gene has CDR1 SGHVS and CDR2 FNYEAQ. The CDR3 covers 17 residues. With 5 bases clipped from V and 0 bases from J, the junction kept 7 bases outside the gene matches. CDR3 sequence (DNA): TGTGCCAGCAGCCCGGTATCTAGCGGGACGAACACCGGGGAGCTGTTTTTT. It yields the protein CASSPVSSGTNTGELFF.

This chain uses TRBV28 with TRBJ2-7; unclear D gene. The V end was cut by 3 bases, the J end by 3 bases, with 6 bases between. From germline, CDR1 is MDHEN and CDR2 SYDVKM. The CDR3 extends over 12 amino acids. CDR3 nucleotide sequence: TGTGCCAGCAGTTTTAGCAGCTACGAGCAGTACTTC. This codes for CASSFSSYEQYF.

The CDR3: CASSLAGGSSGANVLTF. The CDR3 DNA is TGTGCCAGCAGCTTAGCGGGTGGGAGTTCTGGGGCCAACGTCCTGACTTTC. The chain joins TRBV7-2 to TRBJ2-6; maybe TRBD2 (5 bases). The ends were cut back, 0 bases at V and 1 base at J, with 10 bases in the middle. The V gene's germline CDR1 is SGHTA and CDR2 FQGNSA. This CDR3 region has 17 residues.

This clone was seen more than once but under ten times. This sequence joins TRBV27 and TRBJ2-2, with TRBD1 matching over 8 bases. The CDR3 covers 15 residues. Germline assignment: CDR1 MNHEY and CDR2 SMNVEV (reference sequence). V lost 6 bases, J lost 4 bases, and 7 bases stayed unmatched. The CDR3, as DNA: TGTGCCAGCAGCTTCGGACAGGGACTCACCGGGGAGCTGTTTTTT. Its translation: CASSFGQGLTGELFF.

CDR3 DNA sequence: TGTGCCAGCAGCTTAGACAGAGAGAGCGAGCAGTACTTC. Translated, it gives CASSLDRESEQYF. J is TRBJ2-7 and V is TRBV7-2; D unresolved. This CDR3 contains 13 residues. The germline V gene encodes CDR1 SGHTA and CDR2 FQGNSA. Between the trimmed V and J ends, which lost 1 base and 6 bases, there was a span of 10 bases.

The rearrangement joins TRBV25-1 to TRBJ2-7, with 9 bases fitting TRBD1. The CDR3 sequence is 15 residues long. In germline, CDR1 is MGHDK, CDR2 SYGVNS. Trimming took 4 bases from V and 6 from J; bases not matched to a gene: 10. The CDR3 sequence: CASSGGTGTRGEQYF. The CDR3 DNA reads TGTGCCAGCAGTGGAGGGACAGGGACCAGGGGCGAGCAGTACTTC.

This chain links TRBV7-9 with TRBJ2-3; 13 bases are a match to TRBD2. The CDR3 runs 17 residues. Germline V gene data show CDR1 as SEHNR and CDR2 as FQNEAQ (reference sequence). V gave up 3 bases and J gave up 5 bases; unmatched junction bases: 8. In DNA, the CDR3 is TGTGCCAGCAGCTTTGAAACTAGCGGGAGGGCCGGAGATACGCAGTATTTT. Translation gives CASSFETSGRAGDTQYF.

This clone was found a few times. The DNA for the CDR3 is TGCAGCGTTGATGTTCAGGGAGGGGACACTGAAGCTTTCTTT. Translating it yields CSVDVQGGDTEAFF. V gene TRBV29-1 combines with J gene TRBJ1-1, with D possibly being TRBD1 (5 bases). The CDR3 length is 14 residues. Germline V CDR1 and CDR2: SQVTM, ANQGSEA. V was clipped by 3 bases and J by 3 bases, with 14 bases between them.

Concerning this clone: This CDR3 is also generated by other DNA sequences in the sample. This chain uses TRBV2 with TRBJ2-1; D remains unclear. V was clipped by 8 bases and J by 3 bases, with 5 bases between them. The CDR3 runs 11 residues. Germline V CDR1 and CDR2: SNHLY, FYNNEI. This CDR3 is CASSYYNEQFF. The CDR3, as DNA: TGTGCCAGCTCATACTACAATGAGCAGTTCTTC.

The sample holds a few counts of this clone. The chain couples TRBV7-8 to TRBJ2-5; possible D gene TRBD1, 5 bases. This CDR3 has 13 residues. Trimming cost V 5 bases and J 4 bases, with 11 bases left between them. Germline V CDR1 and CDR2: SGHVS, FQNEAQ. CDR3 sequence reads: CASSPGQGETQYF. DNA of the CDR3: TGTGCCAGCAGCCCCGGCCAGGGAGAGACCCAGTACTTC.

The V and J genes are TRBV28 and TRBJ2-7; D gene uncertain. Germline V CDR1 and CDR2: MDHEN, SYDVKM. This CDR3 is built from 13 residues. Trimming removed 10 bases at V and 0 bases at J, with 13 bases between. The CDR3 region has the DNA TGTGCCACGGACGGACCTCCCTCCTACGAGCAGTACTTC. It translates to CATDGPPSYEQYF. The whole variable domain, remainder taken from reference TRBV28 and TRBJ2-7, is DVKVTQSSRYLVKRTGEKVFLECVQDMDHENMFWYRQDPGLGLRLIYFSYDVKMKEKGDIPEGYSVSREKKERFSLILESASTNQTSMYLCATDGPPSYEQYFGPGTRLTVT.

This clone occurred many times. The CDR3 loop is CASSISGENTEAFF. The CDR3, as DNA: TGTGCCAGTAGTATCAGCGGGGAGAACACTGAAGCTTTCTTT. The chain employs TRBV19 and TRBJ1-1, with D uncertain. V dropped 3 bases and J dropped 1 base, with 9 bases sitting between them. Germline V gene lookup returns CDR1 LNHDA and CDR2 SQIVND (reference sequence). The CDR3 runs 14 residues.

This clone was found a few times. The CDR3 loop reads CASSIGRSSYEQYF. The CDR3 DNA reads TGTGCCAGTAGTATTGGACGTAGCTCCTACGAGCAGTACTTC. This rearrangement joins TRBV19 to TRBJ2-7; D gene unclear. CDR1 is LNHDA, CDR2 SQIVND, per germline (reference sequence). V lost 3 bases to trimming and J lost 0 bases, with 9 bases between them. The CDR3 length is 14 residues.

V usage is TRBV11-2 and J usage is TRBJ2-2; the D gene is possibly TRBD1 (6 bases). Trimming left V 5 bases short and J 8 bases short, with 12 bases between. This CDR3 region has 13 residues. Germline CDR1 and CDR2: SGHAT and FQNNGV. The CDR3 reads CASSRQAAGELFF. The CDR3 bases are TGTGCCAGCAGCCGACAGGCGGCTGGGGAGCTGTTTTTT.

The chain has TRBV6-5 and TRBJ2-2, with no clear D. V dropped 0 bases and J dropped 4 bases, with 6 bases sitting between them. The CDR3 is 14 amino acids. Germline assignment: CDR1 MNHEY and CDR2 SVGAGI. The CDR3 DNA reads TGTGCCAGCAGTTACTCTGTTTTCACCGGGGAGCTGTTTTTT. It encodes CASSYSVFTGELFF.

This clone was seen a handful of times. The chain is built from TRBV30 and TRBJ2-1; TRBD1 might be the D (6 bases). Germline V gene sequence: CDR1 GTSNPN, CDR2 SVGIG (reference sequence). Trimming took off 3 bases at V and 3 bases at J, with 15 bases between the two ends. This CDR3 is built from 15 residues. In DNA, the CDR3 is TGTGCCTGGAGGCCCGGACAGCCCCGCTACAATGAGCAGTTCTTC. It encodes CAWRPGQPRYNEQFF.

The rearrangement joins TRBV2 to TRBJ2-7, with TRBD1 matching over 8 bases. CDR1 and CDR2 (germline): SNHLY, FYNNEI. V trimming: 6 bases; J trimming: 2 bases; junction bases outside the gene matches: 6. The CDR3 runs to 14 residues. CDR3 protein: CASRNRDRTYEQYF. Written as DNA, the CDR3 is TGTGCCAGCAGGAACCGGGACAGGACCTACGAGCAGTACTTC.

This clone was seen many times. The chain joins TRBV30 to TRBJ2-4, with TRBD2 matching 12 bases. The V gene end was trimmed by 1 base and the J gene end by 0 bases; junction bases not matched to a gene: 4. CDR1 GTSNPN and CDR2 SVGIG come from the germline V gene (reference sequence). The CDR3 length is 17 residues. The CDR3 DNA follows: TGTGCCTGGAGTGAAGAGACTAGCGGGAGAGCCAAAAACATTCAGTACTTC. Protein: CAWSEETSGRAKNIQYF.

This clone was detected only a few times. The gene calls are TRBV7-3 and TRBJ2-3; no reliable D call. In germline, CDR1 is SGHTA, CDR2 FQGTGA. The V gene lost 5 bases and the J gene lost 3 bases, with 12 bases spanning the gap. The CDR3 spans 14 residues. This chain's CDR3 is CASSLLGRTDTQYF. The CDR3 DNA reads TGTGCCAGCAGCCTTCTCGGACGGACAGATACGCAGTATTTT.

The J gene is TRBJ1-2, the V gene TRBV7-9; TRBD1 agrees at 10 bases. The V gene end was trimmed by 5 bases and the J gene end by 7 bases; junction bases not matched to a gene: 7. Germline values: CDR1 SEHNR, CDR2 FQNEAQ (reference sequence). The CDR3 has 14 residues. The CDR3 loop reads CASSRPGTGAGYTF. In DNA, the CDR3 is TGTGCCAGCAGCCGTCCCGGGACAGGGGCTGGCTACACCTTC.

The chain uses TRBV18 and TRBJ2-7; 7 bases are shared with TRBD1. V trimming: 4 bases; J trimming: 3 bases; junction bases outside the gene matches: 9. The CDR3 covers 15 residues. Germline CDR1 and CDR2: KGHSH and LQKENI. CDR3 sequence: CASSQGPGQSYEQYF. Here the CDR3 DNA reads TGTGCCAGCTCACAGGGTCCGGGACAGAGCTACGAGCAGTACTTC.

This clone was counted between two and nine times. V and J are TRBV5-1 and TRBJ1-2, with 12 nucleotides matching TRBD1. Trimming removed 5 bases from V and 6 bases from J; junction bases left unmatched: 8. Germline lookup yields CDR1 SGHRS and CDR2 YFSETQ. The CDR3 is 15 amino acids. The DNA of the CDR3 is TGCGCCAGCAGGGGACAGGGGGCCACCTCGGATGGCTACACCTTC. This encodes CASRGQGATSDGYTF. Combining the CDR3 with reference TRBV5-1 and TRBJ1-2 gives the whole variable domain KAGVTQTPRYLIKTRGQQVTLSCSPISGHRSVSWYQQTPGQGLQFLFEYFSETQRNKGNFPGRFSGRQFSNSRSEMNVSTLELGDSALYLCASRGQGATSDGYTFGSGTRLTVV.

This clone has only a few counts. The chain is built from TRBV30 and TRBJ1-2; D is uncertain. V lost 8 bases and J 3 bases, leaving 25 bases between the germline ends. CDR3 size: 16 residues. The germline V gene encodes CDR1 GTSNPN and CDR2 SVGIG (reference sequence). The CDR3 spells CAGSGVMDGPYYGYTF. CDR3 nucleotide sequence: TGTGCCGGATCCGGGGTAATGGACGGACCGTACTATGGCTACACCTTC.

The V gene is TRBV15, the J gene TRBJ2-1; D uncertain. Germline V gives CDR1 LNHNV, CDR2 YYDKDF (reference sequence). Trimming took 0 bases from V and 7 from J, leaving 13 bases between them. CDR3 size: 15 residues. DNA of the CDR3: TGTGCCACCAGCAGAGATTCCCACGCTGCAAATGAGCAGTTCTTC. This encodes CATSRDSHAANEQFF.

The V gene is TRBV27, the J gene TRBJ2-1, with 12 bases lining up with TRBD2. V was pared by 4 bases and J by 4 bases, with 11 bases of the junction left unmatched. CDR3 length: 18 amino acids. Germline V gene data show CDR1 as MNHEY and CDR2 as SMNVEV (reference sequence). CDR3 protein: CASSSSSGRALIYNEQFF. CDR3 nucleotide sequence: TGTGCCAGCAGTTCTTCTAGCGGGAGGGCCCTCATTTACAATGAGCAGTTCTTC.